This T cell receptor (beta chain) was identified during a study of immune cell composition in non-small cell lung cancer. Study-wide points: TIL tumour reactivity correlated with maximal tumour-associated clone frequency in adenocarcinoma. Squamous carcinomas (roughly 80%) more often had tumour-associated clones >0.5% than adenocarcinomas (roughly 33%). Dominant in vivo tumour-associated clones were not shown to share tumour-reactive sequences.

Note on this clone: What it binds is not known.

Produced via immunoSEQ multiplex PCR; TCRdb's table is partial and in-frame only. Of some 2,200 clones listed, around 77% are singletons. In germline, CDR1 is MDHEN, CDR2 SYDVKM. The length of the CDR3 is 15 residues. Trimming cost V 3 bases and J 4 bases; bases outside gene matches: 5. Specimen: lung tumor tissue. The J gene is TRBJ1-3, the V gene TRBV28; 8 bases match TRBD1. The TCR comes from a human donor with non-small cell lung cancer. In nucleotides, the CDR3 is TGTGCCAGCAGTTTCCAGGGGGCAAGGGGAAACACCATATATTTT. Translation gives CASSFQGARGNTIYF.